By share, the clone carrying this TCR beta chain counts as medium-sized. Trimming at V came to 0 bases and at J to 7 bases, leaving 14 bases not matched to a gene. This CDR3 is 17 amino acids long. Germline V gene sequence: CDR1 MGHRA, CDR2 YSYEKL. The data were obtained in a study of T cells after posttransplantation cyclophosphamide. Cyclophosphamide on days +3 and +4 followed busulfan-fludarabine conditioning and a marrow graft. TCRdb keeps only in-frame clones here, not all; method: immunoSEQ multiplex PCR. The table lists hundreds of clones, with no singletons. The origin of this receptor is a young adult male patient who received an allogeneic stem cell transplant from a related donor, was CMV-positive, and had no GVHD. Some T cells may have originated in the graft donor. The chain carries TRBV4-1 and TRBJ1-2; TRBD1 matches 7 bases. The sequencing here drew on PBMCs, taken after allogeneic stem cell transplant with posttransplant cyclophosphamide. The CDR3 here is CASSQESRQGGAGGYTF. The CDR3 DNA reads as TGCGCCAGCAGCCAAGAAAGTCGACAAGGGGGCGCGGGTGGCTACACCTTC.